The clone carrying this T cell receptor (beta chain) was seen a handful of times. These data are taken from a study of T-cell reconstitution after alpha-beta-depleted transplantation in children. For TCRbeta, the library was prepared with unique molecular identifiers. TCRdb analysed the PCR reads with MiXCR anew, one entry per CDR3 protein. The sample contains approximately 400,000 distinct CDR3 sequences, about a tenth of which appear only once. Germline assignment: CDR1 SEHNR and CDR2 FQNEAQ (reference sequence). The V gene end was trimmed by 3 bases and the J gene end by 7 bases; junction bases not matched to a gene: 6. The CDR3 is made up of 14 amino acids.

The sequence came from a human donor who donated a stem cell graft to a child with acute myeloid leukemia. The rearrangement joins TRBV7-9 to TRBJ2-3, with 8 bases identical to TRBD2. This sample comprised PBMCs from the stem cell graft donor, obtained from the stem cell graft. CDR3 sequence: CASSFAGGENTQYF. The CDR3 nucleotides are TGTGCCAGCAGCTTTGCGGGGGGTGAAAATACGCAGTATTTT.